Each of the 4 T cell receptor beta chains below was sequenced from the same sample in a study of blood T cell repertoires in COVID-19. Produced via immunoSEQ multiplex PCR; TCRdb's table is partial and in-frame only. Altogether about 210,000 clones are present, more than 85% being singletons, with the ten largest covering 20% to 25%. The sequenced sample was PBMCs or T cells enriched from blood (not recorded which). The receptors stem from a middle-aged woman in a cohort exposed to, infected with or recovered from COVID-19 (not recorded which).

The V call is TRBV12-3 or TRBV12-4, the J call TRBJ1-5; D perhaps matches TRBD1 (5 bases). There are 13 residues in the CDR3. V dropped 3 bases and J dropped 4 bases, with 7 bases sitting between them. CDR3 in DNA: TGTGCCAGCAGTTTGGCAGGGAATCAGCCCCAGCATTTT. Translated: CASSLAGNQPQHF.

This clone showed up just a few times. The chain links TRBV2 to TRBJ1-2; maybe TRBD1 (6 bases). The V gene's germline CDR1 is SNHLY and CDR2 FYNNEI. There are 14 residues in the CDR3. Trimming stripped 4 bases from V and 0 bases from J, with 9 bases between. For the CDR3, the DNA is TGTGCCAGCAGTGCCCGGACAGCTAACTATGGCTACACCTTC. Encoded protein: CASSARTANYGYTF.

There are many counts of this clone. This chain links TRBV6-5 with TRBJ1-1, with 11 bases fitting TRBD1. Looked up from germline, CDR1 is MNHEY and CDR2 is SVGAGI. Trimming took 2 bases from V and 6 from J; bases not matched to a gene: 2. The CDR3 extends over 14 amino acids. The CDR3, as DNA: TGTGCCAGCAGTTACGGGACAGGGGGGGCTGAAGCTTTCTTT. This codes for CASSYGTGGAEAFF.

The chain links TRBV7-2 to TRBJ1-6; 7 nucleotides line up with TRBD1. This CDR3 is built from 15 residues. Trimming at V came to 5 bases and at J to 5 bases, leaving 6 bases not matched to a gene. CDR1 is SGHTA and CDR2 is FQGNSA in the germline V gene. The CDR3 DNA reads TGTGCCAGCAGCGACCGGACAGGAAATAATTCACCCCTCCACTTT. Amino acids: CASSDRTGNNSPLHF.